This entry lists 30 T cell receptor beta chains sequenced from one sample in a study of blood T cell repertoires in COVID-19 (dated by TCRdb to 2019 to 2021). Libraries were prepared through the immunoSEQ multiplex PCR assay. TCRdb obtained this table from immuneACCESS and retained in-frame rearrangements with V and J assigned. These tables miss some clones; where compared with another copy, unresolved V genes account for less than half of the shortfall, and the remainder is unexplained. The sample table holds some 100,000 clones, of which approximately 80% were seen once. The ten biggest clones cover roughly 15% of the sample. What was sequenced was peripheral blood. The receptor set was obtained from a human donor in a cohort sampled during active COVID-19.

V and J are TRBV13 and TRBJ1-5; 7 bases fit TRBD1. This CDR3 region has 17 residues. The V and J ends lost 4 bases and 2 bases, in that order; junction bases with no gene match: 11. CDR1 and CDR2 (germline): PRHDT, FYEKMQ (reference sequence). The CDR3: CASSSTTTGIRNQPQHF. CDR3 coding DNA: TGTGCCAGCAGCTCTACTACGACAGGGATACGCAATCAGCCCCAGCATTTT.

V is TRBV2 and J is TRBJ2-7; 9 bases map to TRBD1. From germline, CDR1 is SNHLY and CDR2 FYNNEI. The CDR3 contains 15 residues. V dropped 3 bases and J dropped 4; count of bases not matched to a gene: 7. The CDR3 protein is CASSEGGTGSYEQYF. The CDR3, as DNA: TGTGCCAGCAGTGAGGGCGGGACAGGGTCATACGAGCAGTACTTC.

The chain has TRBV6-1 and TRBJ1-5, with a tentative D call TRBD1 (5 bases). This CDR3 is built from 19 residues. Germline CDR1 is MNHNS and CDR2 is SASEGT. V dropped 3 bases and J dropped 1 base, with 22 bases sitting between them. The CDR3 nucleotides are TGTGCCAGCAGTGAGTCCAGGGTCGGGCTTTTATCGAGCAATCAGCCCCAGCATTTT. This translates into CASSESRVGLLSSNQPQHF.

V usage is TRBV3-1 (or the pseudogene TRBV3-2) and J usage is TRBJ2-7; 13 nucleotides line up with TRBD2. The CDR3 extends over 18 amino acids. V was clipped by 0 bases and J by 3 bases; unmatched bases: 8. Germline CDR1 and CDR2: LGHDT and YNNKEL (reference sequence). In DNA form, the CDR3 reads TGTGCCAGCAGCCAAGATAGAACTAGCGGGAGGGTTTTCTACGAGCAGTACTTC. Its translation: CASSQDRTSGRVFYEQYF.

The chain recombines TRBV10-3 with TRBJ1-5, with D perhaps matching TRBD1 (5 bases). With 3 bases removed from V and 5 bases from J, the gap between germline ends came to 8 bases. The CDR3 consists of 13 residues. CDR1 and CDR2 (germline): ENHRY, SYGVKD. The CDR3 DNA reads TGTGCCATCAGTGATCAGGGTTATCAGCCCCAGCATTTT. Protein product: CAISDQGYQPQHF.

The rearrangement links TRBV6-6 to TRBJ2-7; D is unresolved. This CDR3 has 13 residues. From germline, CDR1 is MNHNY and CDR2 SVGAGI (reference sequence). V lost 0 bases and J lost 6, with 9 bases in between. The CDR3 sequence is CASSYSRFSEQYF. The CDR3 nucleotides are TGTGCCAGCAGTTACTCGAGGTTCTCCGAGCAGTACTTC.

This clone has more than one count but fewer than ten. The V and J genes are TRBV6-2 or TRBV6-3 and TRBJ2-7; D is ambiguous. CDR3 size: 12 residues. Per the germline V gene, CDR1 is MNHEY and CDR2 is SVGEGT. Trimming removed 6 bases from V and 2 bases from J, with 8 bases in between. Here the CDR3 DNA reads TGTGCCAGCAGCTTTCTCGCCTACGAGCAGTACTTC. Its protein is CASSFLAYEQYF.

The chain links TRBV18 to TRBJ1-2; D not resolved. Deletions cut 3 bases from V and 3 bases from J, with 20 bases between. This CDR3 has 17 amino acids. The germline V gene encodes CDR1 KGHSH and CDR2 LQKENI. The CDR3 spells CASSPFTPAGEDYGYTF. The CDR3 region has the DNA TGTGCCAGCTCACCTTTTACCCCCGCGGGTGAAGACTATGGCTACACCTTC.

The chain recombines TRBV19 with TRBJ1-4, with 7 bases lining up with TRBD1. V was pared by 5 bases and J by 7 bases, with 10 bases of the junction left unmatched. Germline CDR1 is LNHDA and CDR2 is SQIVND (reference sequence). CDR3 length: 15 residues. CDR3 region: CASSFQGVVGEKLFF. CDR3 nucleotide sequence: TGTGCCAGTAGTTTTCAGGGGGTTGTGGGTGAAAAACTGTTTTTT.

J is TRBJ2-7 and V is TRBV28; D is undetermined. Between the trimmed V and J ends, which lost 6 bases and 0 bases, there was a span of 12 bases. CDR3 length: 14 residues. Germline-derived CDR1 and CDR2 are MDHEN and SYDVKM. CDR3 sequence: CASRGQQYSYEQYF. The CDR3 bases are TGTGCCAGCAGGGGTCAACAGTACTCCTACGAGCAGTACTTC.

The chain couples TRBV19 to TRBJ1-1; D possibly corresponds to TRBD1 (5 bases). Germline V gene lookup returns CDR1 LNHDA and CDR2 SQIVND (reference sequence). This CDR3 is 15 amino acids long. V was trimmed by 4 bases and J by 3 bases, leaving 15 bases between them. As DNA, the CDR3 is TGTGCCAGTAGTACCCCATTTGGGGGGGACACTGAAGCTTTCTTT. It specifies CASSTPFGGDTEAFF.

This clone was recorded once. The CDR3 is CASDSPLEQYF. The CDR3 DNA reads as TGTGCCAGCGACAGCCCCCTCGAGCAGTACTTC. This sequence joins TRBV25-1 and TRBJ2-7, with D perhaps matching TRBD1 (5 bases). The CDR3 sequence is 11 residues long. Germline CDR1 is MGHDK and CDR2 is SYGVNS. With 8 bases removed from V and 6 bases from J, the gap between germline ends came to 11 bases.

The V and J genes are TRBV3-1 (or the pseudogene TRBV3-2) and TRBJ1-1, with D possibly matching TRBD1 (5 bases). V was pared by 4 bases and J by 0 bases, with 9 bases between. This CDR3 is built from 14 residues. CDR1 and CDR2 (germline): LGHDT, YNNKEL (reference sequence). CDR3 DNA sequence: TGTGCCAGCAGCCCTAAGACAGTGAACACTGAAGCTTTCTTT. It encodes CASSPKTVNTEAFF.

The chain couples TRBV7-2 to TRBJ1-1; D is possibly TRBD1 (6 bases). The V end was cut by 5 bases, the J end by 3 bases, with 19 bases between. The CDR3 loop spans 16 amino acids. The germline V gene encodes CDR1 SGHTA and CDR2 FQGNSA. CDR3 loop: CASSTRQVRVDTEAFF. CDR3 DNA: TGTGCCAGCAGCACCCGACAGGTCAGGGTAGACACTGAAGCTTTCTTT.

V and J are TRBV7-2 and TRBJ1-5, with TRBD1 matching over 7 bases. The germline gives CDR1 SGHTA, CDR2 FQGNSA. The ends lost 5 bases at V and 3 bases at J; junction bases unmatched: 7. The CDR3 has 15 amino acids. The CDR3 DNA follows: TGTGCCAGCAGCCAGGGGGTGGGGCTCAATCAGCCCCAGCATTTT. Translated, it gives CASSQGVGLNQPQHF.

Only one count was recorded for this clone. The chain has TRBV6-6 and TRBJ2-3; D remains ambiguous. V lost 7 bases to trimming and J lost 1 base, with 9 bases between them. The CDR3 is 13 amino acids. Germline V gene data show CDR1 as MNHNY and CDR2 as SVGAGI (reference sequence). CDR3 sequence: CASILSGTDTQYF. DNA for the CDR3: TGTGCCAGCATACTTTCGGGCACAGATACGCAGTATTTT.

This clone was recorded a few times. The chain links TRBV29-1 to TRBJ1-4, with 9 bases that match TRBD1. CDR1 and CDR2 (germline): SQVTM, ANQGSEA. Trimming took 7 bases from V and 7 from J; bases not matched to a gene: 4. This CDR3 has 12 residues. In DNA form, the CDR3 reads TGCAGCGGGGGACAGGGTCGTGAAAAACTGTTTTTT. Protein sequence: CSGGQGREKLFF.

This clone was seen a single time. CDR3 nucleotide sequence: TGTGCCAGCAGCCCCGGGACAGGAGGCTACACCTTC. It translates to CASSPGTGGYTF. This chain connects TRBV2 to TRBJ1-2, with 8 bases lining up with TRBD1. The CDR3 is 12 amino acids. V shed 6 bases and J 8 bases; nucleotides not matched to a gene: 5. Germline CDR1 and CDR2: SNHLY and FYNNEI.

The chain links TRBV19 to TRBJ2-3, with D maybe TRBD1 (5 bases). Between the trimmed V and J ends, which lost 4 bases and 4 bases, there was a span of 12 bases. The CDR3 has 14 amino acids. CDR1 is LNHDA, CDR2 SQIVND, per germline (reference sequence). The CDR3 coding sequence is TGTGCCAGTAGTAAGGACATTGGCCCAGATACGCAGTATTTT. This encodes CASSKDIGPDTQYF.

This clone appeared a single time. The J gene is TRBJ2-7, the V gene TRBV14; 10 bases map to TRBD1. The ends lost 6 bases at V and 3 bases at J; junction bases unmatched: 17. The CDR3 length is 18 residues. Germline V gene data show CDR1 as SGHDN and CDR2 as FVKESK. In DNA form, the CDR3 reads TGTGCCAGCAGTCCCGGGACAGGGGCCCTAGCGGCATACTACGAGCAGTACTTC. Its translation: CASSPGTGALAAYYEQYF. Based on the CDR3 plus reference TRBV14 and TRBJ2-7, the full variable domain is EAGVTQFPSHSVIEKGQTVTLRCDPISGHDNLYWYRRVMGKEIKFLLHFVKESKQDESGMPNNRFLAERTGGTYSTLKVQPAELEDSGVYFCASSPGTGALAAYYEQYFGPGTRLTVT.

V usage is TRBV28 and J usage is TRBJ1-6; TRBD1 matches 7 bases. V was clipped by 8 bases and J by 0 bases; unmatched bases: 10. The length of the CDR3 is 17 residues. Germline V CDR1 and CDR2: MDHEN, SYDVKM. The CDR3 is CASSSRDRGSYNSPLHF. DNA for the CDR3: TGTGCCAGCTCATCTCGGGACAGAGGCTCCTATAATTCACCCCTCCACTTT.

The gene calls are TRBV6-5 and TRBJ1-2; 7 positions agree with TRBD1. The V segment lost 7 bases and the J segment 8 bases; nucleotides outside the gene matches: 7. The CDR3 consists of 12 residues. Germline V gene lookup returns CDR1 MNHEY and CDR2 SVGAGI. The CDR3 sequence: CASTRQGKGYTF. The CDR3, as DNA: TGTGCCAGCACCCGACAGGGAAAGGGCTACACCTTC.

V and J are TRBV28 and TRBJ2-7; 9 positions match TRBD2. The CDR3 runs 15 residues. Germline trimming cut 7 bases from V and 4 bases from J; bases unmatched to any gene: 11. Germline CDR1 reads MDHEN; CDR2 reads SYDVKM. The CDR3, as DNA: TGTGCCAGCACCGAGTGGCGGGGGGGCCTATACGAGCAGTACTTC. This gives the protein CASTEWRGGLYEQYF.

The V gene is TRBV5-1, the J gene TRBJ2-7; 10 bases align to TRBD1. J was trimmed by 2 bases and V by 0 bases; bases with no gene match: 5. Germline V gene lookup returns CDR1 SGHRS and CDR2 YFSETQ. The CDR3 consists of 16 residues. The chain's CDR3 is CASSLATGTGAYEQYF. The DNA for the CDR3 is TGCGCCAGCAGCTTGGCAACCGGGACAGGGGCCTACGAGCAGTACTTC.

The chain carries TRBV5-4 and TRBJ1-6, with 9 bases matching TRBD1. The germline gives CDR1 SGHNT, CDR2 YYREEE (reference sequence). This CDR3 contains 15 residues. V shed 0 bases, J shed 10 bases, and the junction held 5 bases outside the gene matches. CDR3 in amino acids: CASSLAGTGLSPLHF. The CDR3 region has the DNA TGTGCCAGCAGCTTGGCCGGGACAGGGCTATCACCCCTCCACTTT.

The V gene is TRBV7-9, the J gene TRBJ1-4; a weak D match, TRBD1 (6 bases). CDR1 is SEHNR and CDR2 is FQNEAQ in the germline V gene (reference sequence). This CDR3 has 14 residues. Between the trimmed V and J ends, which lost 5 bases and 4 bases, there was a span of 11 bases. The CDR3: CASSPQGRNEKLFF. Written as DNA, the CDR3 is TGTGCCAGCAGCCCACAGGGCCGTAATGAAAAACTGTTTTTT.

This chain uses TRBV5-1 with TRBJ1-2; 7 bases agree with TRBD1. CDR3 length: 17 residues. Germline V gives CDR1 SGHRS, CDR2 YFSETQ. Losses at the gene ends were 4 bases for V and 4 bases for J; bases not matched to a gene: 16. CDR3 in amino acids: CASSAGQAIIQFYGYTF. The CDR3 DNA reads as TGCGCCAGCAGCGCCGGACAGGCTATTATTCAATTCTATGGCTACACCTTC.

This chain connects TRBV6-4 to TRBJ2-1; D remains unclear. This CDR3 spans 15 amino acids. V was pared by 3 bases and J by 0 bases, with 9 bases between. CDR1 and CDR2 from the germline V gene are MRHNA and SNTAGT. The CDR3 coding sequence is TGTGCCAGCAGTGAAGGCGGTAGCTCCTACAATGAGCAGTTCTTC. Encoded protein: CASSEGGSSYNEQFF.

Written as DNA, the CDR3 is TGTGCCAGCAGTTTAGCGGGAGAGACCCAGTACTTC. Translation gives CASSLAGETQYF. The chain has TRBV6-5 and TRBJ2-5; TRBD2 matches at 7 bases. Germline CDR1 reads MNHEY; CDR2 reads SVGAGI. The CDR3 extends over 12 amino acids. With 4 bases clipped from V and 4 bases from J, the junction kept 0 bases outside the gene matches.

This clone was seen more than once but under ten times. This chain links TRBV30 with TRBJ2-1; 8 nucleotides line up with TRBD2. With V trimmed by 2 bases and J by 7 bases, 7 bases remained unmatched. The CDR3 length is 14 residues. Germline V gene data show CDR1 as GTSNPN and CDR2 as SVGIG (reference sequence). As DNA, the CDR3 is TGTGCCTGGAGTCGGGGGGGGTTTCGAAATGAGCAGTTCTTC. It encodes CAWSRGGFRNEQFF.